A single sample gave rise to the 22 T cell receptor beta chains below, sequenced in a study of post-analysis software for immune sequencing data. Study observations and caveats: About 5 TRBV segments occurring more often in patients than controls included TRBV5-6, TRBV5-1 and TRBV20-1.

Every TCR beta cDNA library bore unique molecular identifiers. In TCRdb, the PCR reads were re-called with MiXCR into one record per CDR3 protein. This repertoire shows 740,000 or so distinct CDR3 sequences, roughly 50% found once; its top ten account for about 4.5%. These receptors' targets are unknown. The material sequenced was blood. All receptors come from a girl under 18 with multiple sclerosis.

This clonotype was counted between two and nine times. This chain joins TRBV4-1 and TRBJ2-7; 11 bases are shared with TRBD2. J was trimmed by 2 bases and V by 1 base; bases with no gene match: 4. The V gene's germline CDR1 is MGHRA and CDR2 YSYEKL. This CDR3 has 16 residues. The CDR3 DNA is TGCGCCAGCAGCCAAGCTCCGGGACTAGCGGCCTACGAGCAGTACTTC. Protein: CASSQAPGLAAYEQYF.

This clonotype was observed a handful of times. This sequence joins TRBV10-3 and TRBJ2-3, with 7 bases matching TRBD1. V lost 8 bases and J lost 0; bases outside the gene matches: 5. The CDR3 has 14 amino acids. CDR1 is ENHRY, CDR2 SYGVKD, per germline. CDR3 sequence: CAIEGDSSTDTQYF. CDR3 in DNA: TGTGCCATCGAAGGGGACAGCAGCACAGATACGCAGTATTTT.

This clonotype was seen a handful of times. The V call is TRBV6-5, the J call TRBJ2-5; D is possibly TRBD2 (5 bases). The V and J ends lost 4 bases and 13 bases respectively, with 13 bases between them. CDR1 is MNHEY, CDR2 SVGAGI, per germline. CDR3 size: 11 residues. The CDR3 protein is CASSLVGELYF. CDR3 nucleotides: TGTGCCAGCAGTTTAGTGGGAGAACTGTACTTC.

This chain connects TRBV14 to TRBJ2-3; a possible D gene is TRBD2 (7 bases). Trimming shortened V by 1 base and J by 7 bases, and 15 bases separated the two germline ends. This CDR3 is built from 15 residues. Germline V gene lookup returns CDR1 SGHDN and CDR2 FVKESK. CDR3 in amino acids: CASSQAGGGGNTQYF. Written as DNA, the CDR3 is TGTGCCAGCAGCCAAGCGGGGGGCGGTGGGAATACGCAGTATTTT.

The chain is built from TRBV5-1 and TRBJ2-5; 10 positions agree with TRBD2. This CDR3 contains 16 residues. The V and J ends lost 2 bases and 1 base, in that order; junction bases with no gene match: 5. Germline V gene data show CDR1 as SGHRS and CDR2 as YFSETQ. The CDR3 region has the DNA TGCGCCAGCAGCTTTCTAGCGGGGGCTCCCCAAGAGACCCAGTACTTC. The encoded protein is CASSFLAGAPQETQYF.

The chain employs TRBV27 and TRBJ2-1; weak D call: TRBD1 (7 bases). Germline V gene data show CDR1 as MNHEY and CDR2 as SMNVEV (reference sequence). This CDR3 spans 15 amino acids. V was cut by 5 bases and J by 4 bases, with 15 bases left in between. As DNA, the CDR3 is TGTGCCAGCAGTAATTCAGGGGGGCGGTACAATGAGCAGTTCTTC. It specifies CASSNSGGRYNEQFF.

This clonotype was observed a handful of times. This chain uses TRBV5-1 with TRBJ2-1, with 11 bases fitting TRBD1. Germline V lookup: CDR1 SGHRS, CDR2 YFSETQ. V lost 8 bases, J lost 4 bases, and 17 bases stayed unmatched. CDR3 length equals 18 residues. This CDR3 is CARTPPDRGPRIYNEQFF. The CDR3 nucleotides are TGCGCCAGGACCCCACCGGACAGGGGGCCAAGGATTTACAATGAGCAGTTCTTC.

Only a few counts were recorded for this clonotype. The CDR3 protein is CASSYSGRYSYEQYF. The DNA for the CDR3 is TGTGCCAGCAGTTATTCCGGACGTTACTCCTACGAGCAGTACTTC. The V and J genes are TRBV6-6 and TRBJ2-7; D gene unclear. The CDR3 consists of 15 residues. V lost 3 bases and J 0 bases, leaving 12 bases between the germline ends. CDR1 and CDR2 from the germline V gene are MNHNY and SVGAGI (reference sequence).

The chain links TRBV7-9 to TRBJ2-1; 14 bases agree with TRBD2. The CDR3 sequence is 18 residues long. Germline CDR1 SEHNR, CDR2 FQNEAQ (reference sequence). V lost 5 bases, J lost 10 bases, and 16 bases stayed unmatched. CDR3 in amino acids: CASSPPMGLAGETAEQFF. The DNA of the CDR3 is TGTGCCAGCAGCCCCCCGATGGGACTAGCGGGAGAGACAGCCGAGCAGTTCTTC.

The V call is TRBV20-1, the J call TRBJ2-3; 7 positions agree with TRBD1. In germline, CDR1 is DFQATT, CDR2 SNEGSKA (reference sequence). Trimming at V came to 6 bases and at J to 4 bases, leaving 4 bases not matched to a gene. The length of the CDR3 is 12 residues. The CDR3 DNA sequence: TGCAGTGCGGGGACAGAATCAGATACGCAGTATTTT. Its translation: CSAGTESDTQYF.

The genes are TRBV25-1 and TRBJ2-7; D call uncertain. CDR1 is MGHDK and CDR2 is SYGVNS in the germline V gene. The CDR3 extends over 11 amino acids. Trimming shortened V by 4 bases and J by 4 bases, and 5 bases separated the two germline ends. The CDR3 coding sequence is TGTGCCAGCAGTGCGTTATACGAGCAGTACTTC. This codes for CASSALYEQYF.

This clonotype came up a few times. The genes are TRBV15 and TRBJ2-5; TRBD2 is a possible D gene (6 bases). CDR1 and CDR2 from the germline V gene are LNHNV and YYDKDF (reference sequence). The V end was cut by 1 base, the J end by 3 bases, with 12 bases between. The CDR3 contains 15 residues. CDR3 region: CATSRGQTSKETQYF. In DNA, the CDR3 is TGTGCCACCAGCAGAGGACAGACTAGTAAAGAGACCCAGTACTTC.

In this sample, this clonotype turned up a few times. This rearrangement joins TRBV4-1 to TRBJ2-1; 9 bases line up with TRBD2. Germline-derived CDR1 and CDR2 are MGHRA and YSYEKL. The CDR3 covers 16 residues. Germline trimming cut 4 bases from V and 8 bases from J; bases unmatched to any gene: 12. The CDR3 DNA sequence: TGCGCCAGCAGCCCGAGTCCAGCGGGAGGAGATGATGAGCAGTTCTTC. This sequence encodes CASSPSPAGGDDEQFF.

The V call is TRBV29-1, the J call TRBJ2-5, with D perhaps matching TRBD1 (5 bases). This CDR3 spans 13 amino acids. V gave up 6 bases and J gave up 3 bases, with 14 bases separating them. Per germline, CDR1 SQVTM and CDR2 ANQGSEA. The CDR3 loop is CSVGRTAEETQYF. The CDR3 region has the DNA TGCAGCGTGGGGCGGACCGCCGAAGAGACCCAGTACTTC.

The CDR3 DNA sequence: TGCGCCAGCAGCCAAGGTGAAGGAACCTCCTACGAGCAGTACTTC. This sequence encodes CASSQGEGTSYEQYF. The chain employs TRBV4-1 and TRBJ2-7; D is unclear. The CDR3 sequence is 15 residues long. In germline, CDR1 is MGHRA, CDR2 YSYEKL. Trimming removed 1 base from V and 0 bases from J, with 10 bases in between.

Concerning this clonotype itself: The junction shows a germline mismatch at one end, possibly a read error. The V and J genes are TRBV4-1 and TRBJ2-1; TRBD2 aligns across 10 bases. Germline assignment: CDR1 MGHRA and CDR2 YSYEKL. The CDR3 is made up of 17 amino acids. CDR3 bases: TGCGCCAGCAACCAAGAGACTAGCGGGCAATCCATCAATGAGCAGTTCTTC. Protein product: CASNQETSGQSINEQFF.

The J gene is TRBJ2-7, the V gene TRBV18; 11 bases agree with TRBD2. Trimming at V came to 2 bases and at J to 0 bases, leaving 6 bases not matched to a gene. CDR3 length: 17 amino acids. CDR1 and CDR2 from the germline V gene are KGHSH and LQKENI. CDR3 nucleotide sequence: TGTGCCAGCTCACCATCGCCTGGGACTAGCGGCTCCTACGAGCAGTACTTC. This gives the protein CASSPSPGTSGSYEQYF.

This chain uses TRBV30 with TRBJ2-1; the D gene could be TRBD1 or TRBD2 (5 bases each). V lost 1 base and J 8 bases, leaving 12 bases between the germline ends. Germline V gives CDR1 GTSNPN, CDR2 SVGIG (reference sequence). The CDR3 has 13 residues. CDR3 bases: TGTGCCTGGAGTGACATGAGAGGGGATGAGCAGTTCTTC. It yields the protein CAWSDMRGDEQFF.

This clonotype was found a few times. A much larger clone lies a single base off, so this may be a read error. This chain joins TRBV6-1 and TRBJ2-7; TRBD2 matches at 12 bases. The CDR3 is made up of 15 amino acids. The germline gives CDR1 MNHNS, CDR2 SASEGT. In DNA, the CDR3 is TGTGCCGGCAGTGAACTAGCGGGGGGCTCCTACGAGCAGTACTTC. Protein product: CAGSELAGGSYEQYF.

The CDR3 bases are TGTGCCAGCAGCACTCCCGGTGGCGGGGGCAGCTCCTACGAGCAGTACTTC. Its protein is CASSTPGGGGSSYEQYF. The chain is built from TRBV3-1 and TRBJ2-7; D may be TRBD2 (7 bases). Germline CDR1 is LGHDT and CDR2 is YNNKEL (reference sequence). This CDR3 contains 17 residues. V lost 5 bases and J 0 bases, leaving 20 bases between the germline ends.

The chain joins TRBV5-1 to TRBJ2-7; D possibly matches TRBD1 or TRBD2 (5 bases each). This CDR3 contains 13 residues. V lost 5 bases to trimming and J lost 6 bases, with 15 bases between them. The germline V gene encodes CDR1 SGHRS and CDR2 YFSETQ. The CDR3 is CASSGDLVREQYF. In DNA, the CDR3 is TGCGCCAGCAGTGGGGACCTGGTCCGCGAGCAGTACTTC.

The chain couples TRBV12-3 or TRBV12-4 to TRBJ1-2; TRBD1 is a possible D gene (6 bases). The CDR3 extends over 13 amino acids. The ends were cut back, 3 bases at V and 6 bases at J, with 11 bases in the middle. The CDR3 region has the DNA TGTGCCAGCAGTTTTCGGGCAGGGGATGGCTACACCTTC. Translated: CASSFRAGDGYTF.